This entry describes one T cell receptor beta chain. The sample originates from a study of identical twins. Via MiXCR, TCRdb re-called the 5' RACE reads, giving one row per CDR3 protein. The sample has more than 1.5 million distinct CDR3 sequences, about 32% seen once. V trimming: 1 base; J trimming: 3 bases; junction bases outside the gene matches: 6. The CDR3 is made up of 16 amino acids. Germline CDR1 and CDR2: LNHNV and YYDKDF (reference sequence). The gene calls are TRBV15 and TRBJ1-5; TRBD1 matches 7 bases. This sequence originates from a newborn girl in good health. The sequenced material came from cord blood. In DNA, the CDR3 is TGTGCCACCAGCAGAGGGACAGGACGCGCCAATCAGCCCCAGCATTTT. Translating it yields CATSRGTGRANQPQHF.